One and the same sample provided the 5 T cell receptor beta chains below, sequenced in a study of early T cells in non-severe SARS-CoV-2 infection. TCRdb re-derived calls from the 5' RACE reads in MiXCR, one entry per CDR3 protein. The sample consists of around 63,000 distinct CDR3 sequences, approximately 12% of them appearing once. Sequenced: whole blood. The receptors shown here come from an adult who was a healthcare worker with PCR-confirmed SARS-CoV-2 infection or an uninfected control (not recorded which).

This clonotype was detected many times. The chain joins TRBV6-2 or TRBV6-3 to TRBJ1-1; D is possibly TRBD1 (6 bases). This CDR3 spans 16 amino acids. V was cut by 4 bases and J by 0 bases, with 15 bases left in between. Germline CDR1 reads MNHEY; CDR2 reads SVGEGT. CDR3 sequence reads: CASSSGTIDMNTEAFF. The CDR3 DNA reads TGTGCCAGCAGTTCAGGGACAATCGACATGAACACTGAAGCTTTCTTT.

The chain has TRBV12-2 and TRBJ2-7. TRBV12-2 is designated a pseudogene. The CDR3 length is 13 residues. The DNA for the CDR3 is TGTGCAAGTCGCTTAGCGCTTGGGAACGAGCAGTACTTC. It encodes CASRLALGNEQYF.

This clonotype has more than one count but fewer than ten. The chain employs TRBV10-2 and TRBJ2-7; the match to TRBD2 covers 7 bases. V lost 5 bases and J lost 1; bases outside the gene matches: 11. This CDR3 has 16 residues. The germline V gene has CDR1 WSHSY and CDR2 SAAADI. The CDR3 DNA sequence: TGCGCCAGCAGTTTATTATTAGCGGGTTTGTCCTACGAGCAGTACTTC. It codes for CASSLLLAGLSYEQYF.

The chain uses TRBV21-1 and TRBJ2-7. TRBV21-1 represents a pseudogene. The CDR3 is 14 residues long. CDR3 sequence (DNA): TGTGCCAGCAGCAAAGCGGGCAGCTCCTACGAGCAGTACTTC. Translated, it gives CASSKAGSSYEQYF.

This clonotype was observed many times. This rearrangement joins TRBV27 to TRBJ1-2; TRBD1 matches at 8 bases. CDR1 and CDR2 from the germline V gene are MNHEY and SMNVEV (reference sequence). The CDR3 length is 15 residues. V was pared by 4 bases and J by 4 bases, with 8 bases of the junction left unmatched. CDR3 in DNA: TGTGCCAGCAGTTATGGGGCAGGGGGCTCCTATGGCTACACCTTC. This gives the protein CASSYGAGGSYGYTF.